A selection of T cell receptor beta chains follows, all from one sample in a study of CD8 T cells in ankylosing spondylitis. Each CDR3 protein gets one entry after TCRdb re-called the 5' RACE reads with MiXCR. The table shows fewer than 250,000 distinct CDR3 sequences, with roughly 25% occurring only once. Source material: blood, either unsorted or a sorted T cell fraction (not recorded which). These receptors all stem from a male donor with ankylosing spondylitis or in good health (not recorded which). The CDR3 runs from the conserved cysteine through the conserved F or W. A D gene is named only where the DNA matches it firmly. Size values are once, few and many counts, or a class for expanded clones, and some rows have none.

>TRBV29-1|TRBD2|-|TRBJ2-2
CSGGLVGGELFF
TGCAGCGGAGGACTAGTCGGCGGGGAGCTGTTTTTT
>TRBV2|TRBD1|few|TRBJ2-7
CASKLGQGGAGEQYF
TGTGCCAGCAAGCTGGGACAGGGGGGAGCAGGCGAGCAGTACTTC
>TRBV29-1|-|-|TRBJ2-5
CSVPRSGGETQYF
TGCAGCGTCCCGAGGTCGGGCGGGGAGACCCAGTACTTC
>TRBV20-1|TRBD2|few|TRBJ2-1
CSAWEGTSVYNEQFF
TGCAGTGCCTGGGAAGGGACTAGCGTCTACAATGAGCAGTTCTTC
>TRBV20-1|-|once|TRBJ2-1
CSAPDGGTRVNEQFF
TGCAGTGCTCCTGACGGGGGTACTCGGGTCAATGAGCAGTTCTTC
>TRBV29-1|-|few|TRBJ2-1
CSVTRTNNEQFF
TGCAGCGTTACGAGGACTAACAATGAGCAGTTCTTC
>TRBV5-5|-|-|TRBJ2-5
CASSTPTPPETQYF
TGTGCCAGCAGCACGCCAACGCCCCCCGAGACCCAGTACTTC
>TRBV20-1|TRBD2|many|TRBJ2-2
CSARAGLALNTGELFF
TGCAGTGCTAGAGCCGGACTAGCGTTAAACACCGGGGAGCTGTTTTTT
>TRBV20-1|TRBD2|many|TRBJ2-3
CSAGGTSGITDTQYF
TGCAGTGCTGGCGGGACTAGCGGGATCACAGATACGCAGTATTTT
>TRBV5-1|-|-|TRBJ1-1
CASSSYSADTEAFF
TGCGCCAGCAGCTCCTACTCCGCGGACACTGAAGCTTTCTTT
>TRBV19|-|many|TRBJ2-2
CASETDLDAGELFF
TGTGCCAGTGAGACGGACCTAGACGCCGGGGAGCTGTTTTTT
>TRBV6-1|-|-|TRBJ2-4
CASNPGWERKNIQYF
TGTGCCAGCAACCCAGGGTGGGAGCGCAAAAACATTCAGTACTTC
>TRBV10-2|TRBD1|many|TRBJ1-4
CASLGQGRTNEKLFF
TGCGCCAGCTTGGGACAGGGGCGGACTAATGAAAAACTGTTTTTT
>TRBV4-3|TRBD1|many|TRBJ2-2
CASSSQGAQTGELFF
TGCGCCAGCAGCTCACAGGGGGCGCAGACCGGGGAGCTGTTTTTT
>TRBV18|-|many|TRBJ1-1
CASSPGVNTEAFF
TGTGCCAGCTCACCAGGGGTGAACACTGAAGCTTTCTTT
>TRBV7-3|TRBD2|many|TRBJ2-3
CASSSQPSGTFTDTQYF
TGTGCCAGCAGCTCCCAACCTAGCGGGACCTTCACAGATACGCAGTATTTT
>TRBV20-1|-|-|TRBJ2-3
CSARDPRGTDTQYF
TGCAGTGCTAGAGATCCTAGGGGGACAGATACGCAGTATTTT
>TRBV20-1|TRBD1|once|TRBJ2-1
CSASQARQGGYNEQFF
TGCAGTGCTAGTCAGGCCAGACAGGGCGGCTACAATGAGCAGTTCTTC
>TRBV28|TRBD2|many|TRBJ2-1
CASSPSSGSYNEQFF
TGTGCCAGCAGCCCATCTAGCGGTTCCTACAATGAGCAGTTCTTC
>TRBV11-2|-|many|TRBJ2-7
CASSPRTMGEQYF
TGTGCCAGCAGCCCGAGGACCATGGGAGAGCAGTACTTC
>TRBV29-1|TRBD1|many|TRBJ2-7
CSALGQGSYEQYF
TGCAGCGCCCTAGGACAGGGGTCCTACGAGCAGTACTTC
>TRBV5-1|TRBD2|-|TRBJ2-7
CASSFASSGTYEQYF
TGCGCCAGCAGCTTCGCCTCTAGCGGTACCTACGAGCAGTACTTC
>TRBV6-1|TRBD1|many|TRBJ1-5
CASRPDRGSNQPQHF
TGTGCCAGCAGACCGGACAGGGGGAGCAATCAGCCCCAGCATTTT
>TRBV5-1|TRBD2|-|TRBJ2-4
CASSLDVTSGMNIQYF
TGCGCCAGCAGCTTGGACGTGACTAGCGGGATGAACATTCAGTACTTC
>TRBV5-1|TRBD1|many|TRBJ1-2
CASSFLQGDGNYGYTF
TGCGCCAGCAGCTTTCTTCAGGGGGATGGTAACTATGGCTACACCTTC
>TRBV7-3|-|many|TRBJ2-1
CASSLSGVGSYNEQFF
TGTGCCAGCAGCTTATCAGGGGTCGGCTCCTACAATGAGCAGTTCTTC
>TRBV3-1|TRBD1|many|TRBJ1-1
CASRATGQETEAFF
TGTGCCAGCAGGGCCACGGGACAGGAGACTGAAGCTTTCTTT
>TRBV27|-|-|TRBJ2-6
CASSLSKRAGANVLTF
TGTGCCAGCAGTTTATCTAAACGCGCAGGGGCCAACGTCCTGACTTTC
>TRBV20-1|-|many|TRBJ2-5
CSAPEGGLETQYF
TGCAGTGCTCCAGAGGGGGGCTTGGAGACCCAGTACTTC
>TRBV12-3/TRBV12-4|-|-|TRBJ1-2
CASSFRDFYGYTF
TGTGCCAGCAGTTTCCGGGACTTCTATGGCTACACCTTC
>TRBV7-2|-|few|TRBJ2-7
CASSLTGEYEQYF
TGTGCCAGCAGCTTGACGGGAGAGTACGAGCAGTACTTC